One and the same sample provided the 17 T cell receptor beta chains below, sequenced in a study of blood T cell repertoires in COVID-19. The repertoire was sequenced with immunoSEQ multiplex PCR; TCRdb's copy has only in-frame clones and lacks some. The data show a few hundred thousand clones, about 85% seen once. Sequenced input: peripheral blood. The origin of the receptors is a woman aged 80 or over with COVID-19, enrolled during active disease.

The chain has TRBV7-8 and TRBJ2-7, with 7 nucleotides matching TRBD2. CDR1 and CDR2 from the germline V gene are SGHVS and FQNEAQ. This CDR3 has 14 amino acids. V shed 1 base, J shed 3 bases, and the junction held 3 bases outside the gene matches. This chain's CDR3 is CASSLGAGVYEQYV. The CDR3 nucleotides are TGTGCCAGCAGCTTAGGTGCGGGGGTCTACGAGCAGTACGTC.

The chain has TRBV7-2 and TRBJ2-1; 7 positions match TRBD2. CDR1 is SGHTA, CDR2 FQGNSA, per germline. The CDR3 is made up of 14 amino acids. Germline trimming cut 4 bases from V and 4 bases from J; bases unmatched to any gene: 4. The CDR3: CASSSTSSYNEQFF. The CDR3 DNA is TGTGCCAGCAGCTCGACTAGCTCTTACAATGAGCAGTTCTTC.

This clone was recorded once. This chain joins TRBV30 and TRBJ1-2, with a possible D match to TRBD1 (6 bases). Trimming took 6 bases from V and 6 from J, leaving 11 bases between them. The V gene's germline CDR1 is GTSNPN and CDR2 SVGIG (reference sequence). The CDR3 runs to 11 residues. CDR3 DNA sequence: TGTGCCTGCAGGGACAACCATGGCTACACCTTC. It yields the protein CACRDNHGYTF.

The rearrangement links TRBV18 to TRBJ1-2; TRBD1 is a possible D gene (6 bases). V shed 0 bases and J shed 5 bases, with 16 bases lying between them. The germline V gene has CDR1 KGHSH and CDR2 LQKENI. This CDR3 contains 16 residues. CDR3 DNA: TGTGCCAGCTCACCACCACAGGGAGCTCAAGTTTATGGCTACACCTTC. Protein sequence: CASSPPQGAQVYGYTF.

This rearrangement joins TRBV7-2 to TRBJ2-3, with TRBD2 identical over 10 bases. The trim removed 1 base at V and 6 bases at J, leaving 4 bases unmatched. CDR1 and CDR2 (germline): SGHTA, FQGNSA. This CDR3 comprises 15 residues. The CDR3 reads CASSLEAGGRDTQYF. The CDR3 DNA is TGTGCCAGCAGCTTAGAAGCGGGGGGGCGCGATACGCAGTATTTT. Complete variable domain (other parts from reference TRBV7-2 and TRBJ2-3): GAGVSQSPSNKVTEKGKDVELRCDPISGHTALYWYRQSLGQGLEFLIYFQGNSAPDKSGLPSDRFSAERTGGSVSTLTIQRTQQEDSAVYLCASSLEAGGRDTQYFGPGTRLTVL.

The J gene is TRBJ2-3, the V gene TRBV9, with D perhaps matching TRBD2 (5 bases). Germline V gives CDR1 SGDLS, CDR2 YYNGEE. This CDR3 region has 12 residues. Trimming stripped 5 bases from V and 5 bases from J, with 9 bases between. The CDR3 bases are TGTGCCAGCAGGTCTGAGGGAGATACGCAGTATTTT. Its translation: CASRSEGDTQYF.

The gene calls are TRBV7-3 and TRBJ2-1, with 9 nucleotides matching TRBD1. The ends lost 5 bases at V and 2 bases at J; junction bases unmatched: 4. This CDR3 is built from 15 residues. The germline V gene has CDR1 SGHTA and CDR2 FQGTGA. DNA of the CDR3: TGTGCCAGCAGCCCCCGACAGGGGGCCTACAATGAGCAGTTCTTC. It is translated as CASSPRQGAYNEQFF.

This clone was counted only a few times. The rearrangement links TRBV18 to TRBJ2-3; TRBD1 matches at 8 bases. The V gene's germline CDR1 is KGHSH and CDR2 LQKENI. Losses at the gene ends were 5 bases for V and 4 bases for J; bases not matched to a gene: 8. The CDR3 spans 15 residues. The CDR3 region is CASSASTGVSDTQYF. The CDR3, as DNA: TGTGCCAGCTCAGCGTCGACAGGGGTTTCAGATACGCAGTATTTT.

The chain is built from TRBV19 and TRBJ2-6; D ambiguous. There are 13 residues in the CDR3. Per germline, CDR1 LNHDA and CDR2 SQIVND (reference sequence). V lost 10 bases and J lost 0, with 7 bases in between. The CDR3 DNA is TGTGCCACTTCTTCCTCTGGGGCCAACGTCCTGACTTTC. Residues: CATSSSGANVLTF.

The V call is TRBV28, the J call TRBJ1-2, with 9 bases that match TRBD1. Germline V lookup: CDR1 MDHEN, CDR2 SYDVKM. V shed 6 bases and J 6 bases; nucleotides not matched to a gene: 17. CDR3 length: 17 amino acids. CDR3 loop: CASSPAGTGKGTNGYTF. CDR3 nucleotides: TGTGCCAGCAGCCCCGCCGGGACAGGGAAGGGTACTAATGGCTACACCTTC.

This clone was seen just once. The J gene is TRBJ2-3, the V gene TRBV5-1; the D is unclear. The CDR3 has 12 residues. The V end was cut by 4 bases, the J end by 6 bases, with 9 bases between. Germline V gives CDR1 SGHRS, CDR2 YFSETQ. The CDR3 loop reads CASSPNIDTQYF. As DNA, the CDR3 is TGCGCCAGCAGCCCCAACATTGATACGCAGTATTTT.

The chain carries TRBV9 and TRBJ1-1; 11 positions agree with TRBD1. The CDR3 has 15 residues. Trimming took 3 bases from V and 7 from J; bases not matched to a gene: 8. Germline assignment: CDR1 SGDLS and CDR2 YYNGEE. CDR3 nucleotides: TGTGCCAGCAGCGACGGGACAGGGGGATTCGGTGAAGCTTTCTTT. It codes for CASSDGTGGFGEAFF.

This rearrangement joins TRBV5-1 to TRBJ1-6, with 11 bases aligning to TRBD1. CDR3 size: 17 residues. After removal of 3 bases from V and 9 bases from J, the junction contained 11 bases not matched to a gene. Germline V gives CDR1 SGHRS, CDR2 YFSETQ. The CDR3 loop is CASSSSPGQGGSSPLHF. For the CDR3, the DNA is TGCGCCAGCAGCTCAAGCCCGGGACAGGGGGGAAGTTCACCCCTCCACTTT.

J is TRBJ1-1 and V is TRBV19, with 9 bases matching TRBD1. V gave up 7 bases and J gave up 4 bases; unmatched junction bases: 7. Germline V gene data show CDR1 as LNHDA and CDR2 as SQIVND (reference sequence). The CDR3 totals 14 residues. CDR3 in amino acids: CASTLQGAGTEAFF. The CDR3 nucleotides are TGTGCCAGTACCCTACAGGGGGCTGGCACTGAAGCTTTCTTT. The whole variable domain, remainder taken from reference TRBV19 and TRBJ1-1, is DGGITQSPKYLFRKEGQNVTLSCEQNLNHDAMYWYRQDPGQGLRLIYYSQIVNDFQKGDIAEGYSVSREKKESFPLTVTSAQKNPTAFYLCASTLQGAGTEAFFGQGTRLTVV.

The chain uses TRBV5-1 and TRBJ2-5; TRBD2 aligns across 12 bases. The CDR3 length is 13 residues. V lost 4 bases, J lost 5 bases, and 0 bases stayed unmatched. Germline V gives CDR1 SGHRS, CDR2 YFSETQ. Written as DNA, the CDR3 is TGCGCCAGCAGCCTAGCGGGGGGGGAGACCCAGTACTTC. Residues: CASSLAGGETQYF.

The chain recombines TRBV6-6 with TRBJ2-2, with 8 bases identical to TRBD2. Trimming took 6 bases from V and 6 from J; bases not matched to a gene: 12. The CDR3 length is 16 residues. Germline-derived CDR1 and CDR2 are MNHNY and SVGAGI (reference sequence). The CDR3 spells CASSPNRRGASGELFF. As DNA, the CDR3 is TGTGCCAGCAGCCCGAACAGGCGGGGGGCGTCCGGGGAGCTGTTTTTT.

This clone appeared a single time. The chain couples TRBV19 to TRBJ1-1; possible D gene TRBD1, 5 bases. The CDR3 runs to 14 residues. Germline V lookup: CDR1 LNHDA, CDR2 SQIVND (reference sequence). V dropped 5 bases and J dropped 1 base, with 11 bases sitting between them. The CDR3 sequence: CASSLPGGNTEAFF. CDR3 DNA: TGTGCCAGTAGTCTCCCGGGGGGGAACACTGAAGCTTTCTTT.